This entry lists 6 T cell receptor beta chains sequenced from one sample in a study of blood T cell repertoires in COVID-19. This table comes from immunoSEQ multiplex PCR, and its TCRdb copy is limited to in-frame clones, with some not included. This sample has 110,000 to 150,000 clones; about 80% occur once, and the top ten carry around 3.8%. The sequenced sample was peripheral blood. These receptors were collected from a man between 65 and 85 years old who had recovered from COVID-19.

The chain recombines TRBV12-3 or TRBV12-4 with TRBJ2-2; no clear D gene. V was trimmed by 6 bases and J by 6 bases, leaving 11 bases between them. This CDR3 is built from 13 residues. The CDR3 nucleotides are TGTGCCAGCAGCCCGGTAGCTTCCGGGGAGCTGTTTTTT. This translates into CASSPVASGELFF.

The chain employs TRBV21-1 and TRBJ2-7; the table names TRBD2, a call not compared with the DNA. TRBV21-1 is assigned pseudogene status. The CDR3 is 15 residues long. CDR3 nucleotides: TGTGCCAGCAGCAATAGATCGGTGGTTTTGGACGAGCAGTACTTC. This encodes CASSNRSVVLDEQYF.

As for this clone: The sample contains more than one DNA sequence encoding this CDR3. CDR3 in DNA: TGTGCCACCAGCAGAGATCGGAGCAATCAGCCCCAGCATTTT. Translated: CATSRDRSNQPQHF. This chain uses TRBV15 with TRBJ1-5, with D uncertain. The CDR3 loop spans 14 amino acids. The V and J ends lost 0 bases and 1 base respectively, with 4 bases between them. Germline CDR1 LNHNV, CDR2 YYDKDF (reference sequence). Drawing the rest from reference TRBV15 and TRBJ1-5, the complete variable domain is DAMVIQNPRYQVTQFGKPVTLSCSQTLNHNVMYWYQQKSSQAPKLLFHYYDKDFNNEADTPDNFQSRRPNTSFCFLDIRSPGLGDTAMYLCATSRDRSNQPQHFGDGTRLSIL.

The V and J genes are TRBV3-1 (or the pseudogene TRBV3-2) and TRBJ2-2; 7 bases are shared with TRBD2. V gave up 4 bases and J gave up 4 bases; unmatched junction bases: 3. This CDR3 is 14 amino acids long. Germline CDR1 is LGHDT and CDR2 is YNNKEL (reference sequence). CDR3 in DNA: TGTGCCAGCAGCCCCTCGGGGGGCACCGGGGAGCTGTTTTTT. Translated: CASSPSGGTGELFF.

V is TRBV4-1 and J is TRBJ2-7; 8 positions match TRBD1. The trim removed 1 base at V and 9 bases at J, leaving 14 bases unmatched. This CDR3 is built from 16 residues. Germline V gene lookup returns CDR1 MGHRA and CDR2 YSYEKL. CDR3 DNA sequence: TGCGCCAGCAGCCAAGTTTCACAGGGGGGCTACGAGTGGCAGTACTTC. Its protein product is CASSQVSQGGYEWQYF.

This chain uses TRBV5-1 with TRBJ2-7, with TRBD2 matching over 15 bases. CDR3 size: 15 residues. CDR1 and CDR2 from the germline V gene are SGHRS and YFSETQ. Unmatched junction bases numbered 4, after V lost 2 bases and J lost 7 bases. CDR3 nucleotide sequence: TGCGCCAGCAGCTTTGGACTAGCGGGAGGGAATGAGCAGTACTTC. Its protein product is CASSFGLAGGNEQYF. The full variable domain, in which reference TRBV5-1 and TRBJ2-7 provide the parts outside the CDR3, is KAGVTQTPRYLIKTRGQQVTLSCSPISGHRSVSWYQQTPGQGLQFLFEYFSETQRNKGNFPGRFSGRQFSNSRSEMNVSTLELGDSALYLCASSFGLAGGNEQYFGPGTRLTVT.